This entry is about one T cell receptor beta chain. Profiled with immunoSEQ multiplex PCR; TCRdb holds only in-frame clones, not every one. The sample contains about 120,000 clones, 90% to 95% of which appear only once. The V end lost 8 bases, the J end lost 0 bases, and 11 bases lay between the germline ends. The germline gives CDR1 MNHEY, CDR2 SVGAGI. The CDR3 loop spans 14 amino acids. The data derive from a study of T cell responses to AZD1222 COVID-19 vaccine. This specimen was peripheral blood, taken on day 0 of AZD1222 vaccination. The source is an adult in good health. V usage is TRBV6-5 and J usage is TRBJ1-3, with D perhaps matching TRBD1 (6 bases). CDR3 residues: CASRQAISGNTIYF. CDR3 nucleotide sequence: TGTGCCAGCCGACAGGCCATCTCTGGAAACACCATATATTTT.